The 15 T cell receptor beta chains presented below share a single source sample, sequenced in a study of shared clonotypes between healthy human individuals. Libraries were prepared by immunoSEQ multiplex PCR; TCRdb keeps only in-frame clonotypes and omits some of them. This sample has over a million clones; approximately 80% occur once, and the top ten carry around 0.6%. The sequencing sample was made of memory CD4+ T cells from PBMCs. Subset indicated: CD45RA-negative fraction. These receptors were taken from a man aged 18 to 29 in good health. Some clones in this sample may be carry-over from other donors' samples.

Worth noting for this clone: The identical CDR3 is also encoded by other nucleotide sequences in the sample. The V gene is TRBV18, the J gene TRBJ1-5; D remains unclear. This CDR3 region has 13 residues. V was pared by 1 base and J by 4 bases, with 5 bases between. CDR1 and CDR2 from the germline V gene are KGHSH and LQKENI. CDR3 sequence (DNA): TGTGCCAGCTCACCACAACCTAATCAGCCCCAGCATTTT. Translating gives CASSPQPNQPQHF. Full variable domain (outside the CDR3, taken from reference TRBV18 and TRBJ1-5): NAGVMQNPRHLVRRRGQEARLRCSPMKGHSHVYWYRQLPEEGLKFMVYLQKENIIDESGMPKERFSAEFPKEGPSILRIQQVVRGDSAAYFCASSPQPNQPQHFGDGTRLSIL.

CDR3 region: CASSPEAGSYGYTF. The CDR3 nucleotides are TGTGCCAGCAGCCCCGAGGCGGGTTCCTATGGCTACACCTTC. This rearrangement joins TRBV9 to TRBJ1-2; D unclear. Germline V gene data show CDR1 as SGDLS and CDR2 as YYNGEE. The V and J ends lost 4 bases and 4 bases respectively, with 14 bases between them. This CDR3 has 14 residues.

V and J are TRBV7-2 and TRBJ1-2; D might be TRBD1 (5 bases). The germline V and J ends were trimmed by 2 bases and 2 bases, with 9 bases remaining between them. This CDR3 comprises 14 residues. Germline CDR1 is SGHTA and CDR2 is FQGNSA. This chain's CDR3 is CASSLHRLNYGYTF. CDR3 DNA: TGTGCCAGCAGCTTACACAGGCTCAACTATGGCTACACCTTC.

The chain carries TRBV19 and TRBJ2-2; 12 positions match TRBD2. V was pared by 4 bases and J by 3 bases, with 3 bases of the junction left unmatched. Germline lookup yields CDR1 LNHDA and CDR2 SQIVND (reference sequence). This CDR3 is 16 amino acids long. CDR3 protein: CASSTRLAGDTGELFF. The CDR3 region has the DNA TGTGCCAGTAGTACAAGACTAGCGGGAGACACCGGGGAGCTGTTTTTT.

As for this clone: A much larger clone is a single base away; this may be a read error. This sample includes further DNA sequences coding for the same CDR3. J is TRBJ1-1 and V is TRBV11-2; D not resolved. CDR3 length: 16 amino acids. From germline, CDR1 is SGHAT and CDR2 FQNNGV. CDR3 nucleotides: TGTGCCAGCAGCTTAGCCATGGTTTTGGTGAACACTGAAGCCTTCTTT. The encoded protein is CASSLAMVLVNTEAFF.

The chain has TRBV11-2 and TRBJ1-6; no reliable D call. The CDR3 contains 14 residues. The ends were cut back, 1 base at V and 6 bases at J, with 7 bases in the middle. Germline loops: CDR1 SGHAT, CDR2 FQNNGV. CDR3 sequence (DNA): TGTGCCAGCAGCTTAGTCGGGTTTAATTCACCCCTCCACTTT. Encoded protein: CASSLVGFNSPLHF.

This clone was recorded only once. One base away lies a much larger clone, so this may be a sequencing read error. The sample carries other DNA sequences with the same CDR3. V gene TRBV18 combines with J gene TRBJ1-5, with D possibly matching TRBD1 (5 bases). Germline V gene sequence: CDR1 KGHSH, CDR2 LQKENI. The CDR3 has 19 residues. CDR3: CASSPGLWQGRRSGQPQHF. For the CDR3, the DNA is TGTGCCAGCTCACCGGGACTTTGGCAGGGTCGTCGATCGGGGCAGCCCCAACATTTT.

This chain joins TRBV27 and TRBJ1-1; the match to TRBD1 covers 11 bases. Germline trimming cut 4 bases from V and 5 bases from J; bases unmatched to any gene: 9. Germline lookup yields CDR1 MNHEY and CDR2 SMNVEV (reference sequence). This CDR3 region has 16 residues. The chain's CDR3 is CASSSRTGGLETEAFF. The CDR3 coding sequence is TGTGCCAGCAGTTCCCGGACAGGGGGCTTGGAAACTGAAGCTTTCTTT.

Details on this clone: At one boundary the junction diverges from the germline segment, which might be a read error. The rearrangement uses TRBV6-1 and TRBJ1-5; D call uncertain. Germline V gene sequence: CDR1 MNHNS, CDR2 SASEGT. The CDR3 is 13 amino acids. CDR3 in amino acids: CASREFPNQPQHF. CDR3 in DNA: TGTGCCAGCCGTGAGTTCCCGAATCAGCCCCAGCATTTT.

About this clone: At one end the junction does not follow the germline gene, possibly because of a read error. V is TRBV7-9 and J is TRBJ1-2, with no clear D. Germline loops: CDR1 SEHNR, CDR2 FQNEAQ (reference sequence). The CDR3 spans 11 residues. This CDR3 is CASSLETRTAF. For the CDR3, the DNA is TGTGCCAGCAGCTTAGAGACCCGGACGGCCTTC. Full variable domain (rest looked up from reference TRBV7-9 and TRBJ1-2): DTGVSQNPRHKITKRGQNVTFRCDPISEHNRLYWYRQTLGQGPEFLTYFQNEAQLEKSRLLSDRFSAERPKGSFSTLEIQRTEQGDSAMYLCASSLETRTAFGSGTRLTVV.

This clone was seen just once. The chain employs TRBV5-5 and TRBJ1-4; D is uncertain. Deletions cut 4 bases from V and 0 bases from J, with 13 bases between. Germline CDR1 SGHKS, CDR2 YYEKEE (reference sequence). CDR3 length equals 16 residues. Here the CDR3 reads CASSLEPRTTNEKLFF. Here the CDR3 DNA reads TGTGCCAGCAGCCTGGAGCCTCGAACAACTAATGAAAAACTGTTTTTT.

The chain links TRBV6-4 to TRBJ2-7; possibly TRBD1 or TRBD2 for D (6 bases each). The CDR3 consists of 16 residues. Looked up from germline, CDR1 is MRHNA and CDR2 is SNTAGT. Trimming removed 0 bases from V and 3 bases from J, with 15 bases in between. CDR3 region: CASSDSRGERSYEQYF. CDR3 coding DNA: TGTGCCAGCAGTGACTCGAGGGGGGAGAGAAGCTACGAGCAGTACTTC.

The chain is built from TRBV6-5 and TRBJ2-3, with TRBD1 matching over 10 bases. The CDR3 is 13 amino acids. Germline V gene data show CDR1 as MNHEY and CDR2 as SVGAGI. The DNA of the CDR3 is TGTGCAGCAAAGGACAGGGGGATTAATACGCAGTATTTT. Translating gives CAAKDRGINTQYF.

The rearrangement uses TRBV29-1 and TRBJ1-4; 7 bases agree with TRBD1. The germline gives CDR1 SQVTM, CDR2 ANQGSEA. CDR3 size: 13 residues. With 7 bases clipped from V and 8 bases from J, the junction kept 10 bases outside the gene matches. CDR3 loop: CSAQIQGGEKLFF. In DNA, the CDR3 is TGCAGCGCCCAAATTCAGGGGGGAGAAAAACTGTTTTTT.

The CDR3 reads CASSLDGSGTEAFF. The CDR3, as DNA: TGCGCCAGCAGCTTGGACGGCAGCGGCACTGAAGCTTTCTTT. The chain uses TRBV5-1 and TRBJ1-1; D remains ambiguous. Germline V gene lookup returns CDR1 SGHRS and CDR2 YFSETQ. Between the trimmed V and J ends, which lost 0 bases and 4 bases, there was a span of 10 bases. The CDR3 covers 14 residues.